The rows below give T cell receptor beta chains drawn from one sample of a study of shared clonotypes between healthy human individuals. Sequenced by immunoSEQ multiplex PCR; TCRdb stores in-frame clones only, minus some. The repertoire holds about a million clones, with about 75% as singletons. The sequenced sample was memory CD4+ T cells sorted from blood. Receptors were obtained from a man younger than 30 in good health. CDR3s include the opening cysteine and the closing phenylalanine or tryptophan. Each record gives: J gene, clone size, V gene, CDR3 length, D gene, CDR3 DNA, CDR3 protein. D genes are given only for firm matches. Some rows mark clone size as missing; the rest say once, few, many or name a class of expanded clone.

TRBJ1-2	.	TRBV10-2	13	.	TGCGCCAGCGGCGGGCAGGCGAACTATGGCTACACCTTC	CASGGQANYGYTF
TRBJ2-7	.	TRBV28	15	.	TGTGCCAGCAGGCGGGGGGAGGGGGCTTACTACGAGCAGTACTTC	CASRRGEGAYYEQYF
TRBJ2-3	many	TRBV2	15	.	TGTGCCAGCAGTGAATATGTAGGGAAGGGTGGTACGCAGTATTTT	CASSEYVGKGGTQYF
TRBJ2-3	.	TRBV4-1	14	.	TGCGCCAGCAGCCAAGTTCCTAGCGCAGATACGCAGTATTTT	CASSQVPSADTQYF
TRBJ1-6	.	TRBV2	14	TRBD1	TGTGCCAGCTCGACCGGGACAGCCAGTTCACCCCTCCACTTT	CASSTGTASSPLHF
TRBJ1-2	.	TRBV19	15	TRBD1	TGTGCCAGTAGTGCCTCCGGGACAGAAGCCAATGGCTACACCTTC	CASSASGTEANGYTF
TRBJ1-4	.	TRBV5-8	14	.	TGTGCCAGCAGCTTGGAGGGGGCTAATGAAAAACTGTTTTTT	CASSLEGANEKLFF
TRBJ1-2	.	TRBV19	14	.	TGTGCCAGTACCCCCGGCGAGGTCTACTATGGCTACACCTTC	CASTPGEVYYGYTF
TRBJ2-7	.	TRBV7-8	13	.	TGTGCCAGCAGCTTAAAATCGCCAGGCGAGCAGTACTTC	CASSLKSPGEQYF
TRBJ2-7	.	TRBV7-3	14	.	TGTGCCAGCAGCTTAAGTCAAGGGGCCTACGAGCAGTACTTC	CASSLSQGAYEQYF
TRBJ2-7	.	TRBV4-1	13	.	TGCGCCAGCAGCCAGGGATGGCCGGGTGGGCAGTACTTC	CASSQGWPGGQYF
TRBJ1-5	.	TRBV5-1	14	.	TGCGCCAGCAGCTCAATGGGGGGGAATCAGCCCCAGCATTTT	CASSSMGGNQPQHF
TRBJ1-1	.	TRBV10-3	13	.	TGTGCCATCAGTACCGGGACACCGACTGAAGCTTTCTTT	CAISTGTPTEAFF
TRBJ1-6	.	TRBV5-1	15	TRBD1	TGCGCCAGCAAAAAGGGGGCCTTCTATAATTCACCCCTCCACTTT	CASKKGAFYNSPLHF
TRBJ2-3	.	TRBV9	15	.	TGTGCCAGCACCCTGGGGGGATTATCCACAGATACGCAGTATTTT	CASTLGGLSTDTQYF
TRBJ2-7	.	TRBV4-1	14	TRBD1	TGCGCCAGCAGCCCCCGGGACAGGGGGCTCGAGCAGTACTTC	CASSPRDRGLEQYF
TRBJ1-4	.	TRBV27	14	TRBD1	TGTGCCAGCAGGGGAACAGGGGTAGGTGAAAAACTGTTTTTT	CASRGTGVGEKLFF
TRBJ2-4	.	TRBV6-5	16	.	TGTGCCAGCAGTTACGGAGGGGATGGTGGCAAAAACATTCAGTACTTC	CASSYGGDGGKNIQYF
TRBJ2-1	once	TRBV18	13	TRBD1	TGTGCCAGCTCACCGTTACAGGGGAATGAGCAGTTCTTC	CASSPLQGNEQFF
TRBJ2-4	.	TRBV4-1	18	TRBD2	TGCGCCAGCAGCCAAGATGGTCTAGCGGGGGGGCCTCGGAACATTCAGTACTTC	CASSQDGLAGGPRNIQYF
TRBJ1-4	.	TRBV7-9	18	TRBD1	TGTGCCAGCAGCTTGGGCAGGGGGCAATCCCCAACTAATGAAAAACTGTTTTTT	CASSLGRGQSPTNEKLFF
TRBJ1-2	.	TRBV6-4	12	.	TGTGCCAGCAGTGATCGGAACTATGGCTACACCTTC	CASSDRNYGYTF
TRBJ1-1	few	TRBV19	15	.	TGTGCCAGTAGTATAAAGGGGGGGGCCAAAACTGAAGCTTTCTTT	CASSIKGGAKTEAFF
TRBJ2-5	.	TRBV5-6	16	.	TGTGCCAGCGGAAGGAGGTCAGGGGCTCCGGAAGAGACCCAGTACTTC	CASGRRSGAPEETQYF
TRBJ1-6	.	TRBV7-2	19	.	TGTGCCAGCAGCTTTACCGGGATGGGCCCTGGCTCCTATAATTCACCCCTCCACTTT	CASSFTGMGPGSYNSPLHF
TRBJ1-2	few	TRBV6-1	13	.	TGTGCCAGCAGTGAAAGAAGGAGCGATGGCTACACCTTC	CASSERRSDGYTF
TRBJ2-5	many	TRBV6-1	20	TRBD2	TGTGCCAGCAGTGAAGTCGTGACTAGCGGGAGTGGGGGGTACCAAGAGACCCAGTACTTC	CASSEVVTSGSGGYQETQYF
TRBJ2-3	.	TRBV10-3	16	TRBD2	TGTGCCATCAGTGTAACTAGCGGGGACCGTAGGGATACGCAGTATTTT	CAISVTSGDRRDTQYF
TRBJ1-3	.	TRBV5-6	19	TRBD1	TGTGCCAGCAGCCGACGGGGACAGGGGGCCATTAGAGGTGGAAACACCATATATTTT	CASSRRGQGAIRGGNTIYF
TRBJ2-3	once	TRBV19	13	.	TGTGCCAGTAGTAGCCCGGTCACAGATACGCAGTATTTT	CASSSPVTDTQYF
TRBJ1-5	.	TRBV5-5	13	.	TGTGCCAGCAGCGTCTTAGAGAATCAGCCCCAGCATTTT	CASSVLENQPQHF
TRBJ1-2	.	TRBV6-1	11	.	TGTGCCAGCAGTGAACAGGGTTTCTACACCTTC	CASSEQGFYTF
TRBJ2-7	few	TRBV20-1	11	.	TGCAGTGCTAGTGTTGAGAACGAGCAGTACTTC	CSASVENEQYF
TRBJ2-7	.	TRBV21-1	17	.	TGTGCCAGCAGCAAAGCGCAGGAGCGGGGGGATTTCTACGAGCAGTACTTC	CASSKAQERGDFYEQYF
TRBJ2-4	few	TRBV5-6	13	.	TGTGCCAGCAGCTCACGAACGGGACGTATTCAGTACTTC	CASSSRTGRIQYF
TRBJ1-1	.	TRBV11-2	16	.	TGTGCCAGCAGCTTAGATCCGAGGGGCGCCAACACTGAAGCTTTCTTT	CASSLDPRGANTEAFF
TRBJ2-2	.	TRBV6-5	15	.	TGTGCCAGCAGTCAAAGGGCCTTGAACACCGGGGAGCTGTTTTTT	CASSQRALNTGELFF
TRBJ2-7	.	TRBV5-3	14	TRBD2	TGTGCCAGCAGGACTAGCGGGATGATTTACGAGCAGTACTTC	CASRTSGMIYEQYF
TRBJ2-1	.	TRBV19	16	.	TGTGCCAGTAGTATAAGCGGGCAGGCAAACCACAATGAGCAGTTCTTC	CASSISGQANHNEQFF
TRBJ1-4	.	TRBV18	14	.	TGTGCCAGCTCACCGTCTGGGAATAATGAAAAACTGTTTTTT	CASSPSGNNEKLFF
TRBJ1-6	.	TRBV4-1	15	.	TGCGCCAGCAGCCAAGGGGGCTGGGAAAATTCACCCCTCCACTTT	CASSQGGWENSPLHF
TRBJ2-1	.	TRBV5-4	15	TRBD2	TGTGCCAGCAGCCCCAGACTAGCGGGAGGTCGTGAGCAGTTCTTC	CASSPRLAGGREQFF
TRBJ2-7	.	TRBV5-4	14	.	TGTGCCAGCAGCCTCTATGACCTGGCCTACGAGCAGTACTTC	CASSLYDLAYEQYF
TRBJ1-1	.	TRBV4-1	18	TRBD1	TGCGCCAGCAGCCAAGAACCCCGGCCACGACAGGGGAACACTGAAGCTTTCTTT	CASSQEPRPRQGNTEAFF
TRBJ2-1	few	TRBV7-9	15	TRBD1	TGTGCCAGCAGCTTTAGACAGGGGGCCTACAATGAGCAGTTCTTC	CASSFRQGAYNEQFF
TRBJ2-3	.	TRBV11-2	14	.	TGTGCCAGCAGCTTAACCGGTCACACAGATACGCAGTATTTT	CASSLTGHTDTQYF
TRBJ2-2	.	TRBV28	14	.	TGTGCCAGCGGAGGACAGCCGAACACCGGGGAGCTGTTTTTT	CASGGQPNTGELFF
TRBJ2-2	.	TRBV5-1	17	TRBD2	TGCGCCAGCAGCGGGACTAGCGGGGGACTGAACACCGGGGAGCTGTTTTTT	CASSGTSGGLNTGELFF
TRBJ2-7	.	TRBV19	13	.	TGTGCCAGTGAACAGGGGAGGGGGTACGAGCAGTACTTC	CASEQGRGYEQYF
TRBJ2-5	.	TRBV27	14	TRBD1	TGTGCCAGCAGTTTCTCCAGGGGGTATGAGACCCAGTACTTC	CASSFSRGYETQYF
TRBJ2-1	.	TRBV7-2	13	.	TGTGCCAGCAGCTTTTTGGCGGGGAATGAGCAGTTCTTC	CASSFLAGNEQFF
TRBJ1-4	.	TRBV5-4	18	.	TGTGCCAGCATCCCTCCGGGACGGCCTGGGGGGCAGCATGAAAAACTGTTTTTT	CASIPPGRPGGQHEKLFF
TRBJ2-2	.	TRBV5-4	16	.	TGTGCCAGCAGCATGGCTTGGACAACGAACACCGGGGAGCTGTTTTTT	CASSMAWTTNTGELFF
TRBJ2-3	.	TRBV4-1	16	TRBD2	TGCGCCAGCAGCTATCCCGGGACTAGCGAGACAGATACGCAGTATTTT	CASSYPGTSETDTQYF
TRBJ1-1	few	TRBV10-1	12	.	TGCGCCAGCAGTGCAGGGAACACTGAAGCTTTCTTT	CASSAGNTEAFF
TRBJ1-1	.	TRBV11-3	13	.	TGTGCCAGCAGCTTAGCCCCCAAGACTGAAGCTTTCTTT	CASSLAPKTEAFF
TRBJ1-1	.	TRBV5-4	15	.	TGTGCCAGCAGCATTGAAGGCAGCTTGAACACTGAAGCTTTCTTT	CASSIEGSLNTEAFF
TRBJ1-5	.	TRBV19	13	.	TGTGCCAGTAGTGTCCACATTAATCAGCCCCAGCATTTT	CASSVHINQPQHF
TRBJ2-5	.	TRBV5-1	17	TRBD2	TGCGCCAGCAGCTTCGGGACTAGCGGGGGGGCCGAAGAGACCCAGTACTTC	CASSFGTSGGAEETQYF
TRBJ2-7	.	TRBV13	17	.	TGTGCCAGCAGCTTACGGATCAGGGGCCTTAGCTCCTACGAGCAGTACTTC	CASSLRIRGLSSYEQYF